The 5 T cell receptor beta chains given below trace back to one sample, sequenced in a study of blood T cell repertoires in COVID-19. TCRdb keeps only in-frame clones here, not all; method: immunoSEQ multiplex PCR. The profile covers fewer than 250,000 clones, with over 80% appearing a single time and over 4.5% taken by the ten largest. The sample was peripheral blood. Source of these receptors: a human donor in a cohort sampled during active COVID-19.

This rearrangement joins TRBV20-1 to TRBJ1-4; the D gene is possibly TRBD1 (5 bases). Per the germline V gene, CDR1 is DFQATT and CDR2 is SNEGSKA (reference sequence). V was shortened by 3 bases and J by 7 bases, with 12 bases between the two germline ends. The CDR3 covers 13 residues. The CDR3 reads CSASDGGSEKLFF. CDR3 DNA sequence: TGCAGTGCTAGTGACGGGGGTAGTGAAAAACTGTTTTTT.

The gene calls are TRBV5-4 and TRBJ2-7; TRBD1 matches 10 bases. Germline lookup yields CDR1 SGHNT and CDR2 YYREEE (reference sequence). The CDR3 totals 15 residues. The V gene end was trimmed by 4 bases and the J gene end by 0 bases; junction bases not matched to a gene: 4. The CDR3: CASSGGTGVSYEQYF. The CDR3 bases are TGTGCCAGCAGCGGGGGGACAGGGGTCTCCTACGAGCAGTACTTC.

The rearrangement uses TRBV6-5 and TRBJ2-5; tentatively, D is TRBD1 (6 bases). Germline loops: CDR1 MNHEY, CDR2 SVGAGI. This CDR3 is 14 amino acids long. The V and J ends lost 6 bases and 0 bases respectively, with 11 bases between them. CDR3 bases: TGTGCCAGCAGAACAGGGTGGTACCAAGAGACCCAGTACTTC. Translation gives CASRTGWYQETQYF.

This chain joins TRBV2 and TRBJ2-1; 11 bases are shared with TRBD2. J was trimmed by 4 bases and V by 6 bases; bases with no gene match: 8. This CDR3 region has 16 residues. Germline CDR1 SNHLY, CDR2 FYNNEI. Written as DNA, the CDR3 is TGTGCCAGCAGAAAGCGGACTAGCGGGTCTTACAATGAGCAGTTCTTC. It encodes CASRKRTSGSYNEQFF.

This chain uses TRBV27 with TRBJ2-6; D is possibly TRBD1 (6 bases). The CDR3 contains 15 residues. Germline V gene lookup returns CDR1 MNHEY and CDR2 SMNVEV (reference sequence). Trimming took 3 bases from V and 6 from J, leaving 12 bases between them. The CDR3 sequence: CASSFASGEANVLTF. The CDR3 coding sequence is TGTGCCAGCAGTTTCGCGTCAGGGGAGGCCAACGTCCTGACTTTC.